This entry lists 25 T cell receptor beta chains sequenced from one sample in a study of tumor-infiltrating lymphocytes in primary liver carcinoma. Both RNA and DNA were isolated together from around 20-30 mg of bulk tissue that had not been sorted. TCR beta cDNA was made from around 520 ng total RNA with a constant-region primer. Libraries of TCR beta came from three nested multiplex PCR rounds with slightly modified ARM-PCR. Amplification in the first two PCR rounds was performed using TRBV1-TRBV30 forward primers and a C-beta reverse primer for 10 cycles each. Each CDR3 protein is one row after TCRdb ran MiXCR on the multiplex PCR reads. The data contain fewer than 150,000 distinct CDR3 sequences, roughly 69% of them singletons. The sequencing input was liver tumor tissue from sampling region 1. The subset: tumor region T1, superior pole. The receptors here all came from a woman aged 55-69 years with primary liver carcinoma and hepatitis B virus infection.

About this clonotype itself: With a much larger clone just one base away, this may be a read error. This chain uses TRBV4-1 with TRBJ2-5; D may be TRBD2 (5 bases). Trimming removed 5 bases at V and 5 bases at J, with 21 bases between. There are 16 residues in the CDR3. Germline CDR1 and CDR2: MGHRA and YSYEKL. This CDR3 reads CASSTRYRVWEETQYF. As DNA, the CDR3 is TGCGCCAGCAGCACCCGATACCGGGTCTGGGAGGAGACCCAGTACTTC.

J is TRBJ1-1 and V is TRBV6-2 or TRBV6-3, with TRBD1 as a possible D gene (5 bases). V was pared by 7 bases and J by 1 base, with 22 bases between. CDR1 and CDR2 (germline): MNHEY, SVGEGT. The CDR3 runs to 17 residues. The CDR3 DNA reads TGTGCCAGCAATCAGTACGCCCCGAGACAGTGGAACACTGAAGCTTTCTTT. Protein product: CASNQYAPRQWNTEAFF.

The count of this clonotype is one. A single base separates this from a much larger clone, so it may be a read error. Likely a read error: the CDR3 ends without its conserved phenylalanine or tryptophan. The CDR3, as DNA: TGTGCCAGCAGTTTAGTTATGGGACTCTATGGCTACACCTGC. This codes for CASSLVMGLYGYTC. V usage is TRBV12-3 or TRBV12-4 and J usage is TRBJ1-2; perhaps TRBD1 as D (5 bases). There are 14 residues in the CDR3. V gave up 1 base and J gave up 4 bases, with 10 bases separating them.

Of note for this clonotype: The conserved closing phenylalanine or tryptophan is absent in this CDR3, likely reflecting a read error. The V call is TRBV4-2, the J call TRBJ2-1, with D tentatively TRBD1 or TRBD2 (6 bases each). Germline V CDR1 and CDR2: LGHNA, YNFKEQ. The CDR3 contains 18 residues. Here the CDR3 reads CASSQGLELGGSCNEQFV. CDR3 DNA: TGTGCAAGCAGCCAAGGATTGGAACTCGGGGGCTCCTGCAATGAGCAGTTCGTC.

A remark on this clonotype: This likely comes from a read error, as the CDR3 has no conserved phenylalanine or tryptophan at its end. The chain has TRBV29-1 and TRBJ1-4, with D perhaps matching TRBD1 (6 bases). V was cut by 7 bases and J by 8 bases, with 17 bases left in between. Germline V gene data show CDR1 as SQVTM and CDR2 as ANQGSEA. The CDR3 is 13 amino acids. Here the CDR3 reads CSATGIGGEKLFL. Here the CDR3 DNA reads TGCAGCGCAACCGGGATAGGGGGAGAAAAACTGTTTCTT.

This clonotype was detected only a few times. This sequence may be a read error, since a much larger clone differs from it by one base. DNA for the CDR3: TGTGCCAGCAGCATGGGGGAGGCAGACAATGAGCAGTTCTTC. Translating it yields CASSMGEADNEQFF. The chain uses TRBV11-2 and TRBJ2-1, with TRBD2 as a possible D gene (6 bases). The CDR3 is made up of 14 amino acids. Per germline, CDR1 SGHAT and CDR2 FQNNGV. The V end was cut by 5 bases, the J end by 5 bases, with 13 bases between.

This clonotype was counted many times. The V call is TRBV29-1, the J call TRBJ2-6; D is uncertain. Germline-derived CDR1 and CDR2 are SQVTM and ANQGSEA. Deletions cut 3 bases from V and 0 bases from J, with 6 bases between. The CDR3 is made up of 14 amino acids. The CDR3 loop reads CSVDSSSGANVLTF. The CDR3 DNA reads TGCAGCGTTGATAGTAGCTCTGGGGCCAACGTCCTGACTTTC.

This clonotype was counted a single time. J is TRBJ2-3 and V is TRBV7-9; possibly TRBD2 for D (6 bases). This CDR3 comprises 18 residues. CDR1 is SEHNR, CDR2 FQNEAQ, per germline (reference sequence). V was cut by 2 bases and J by 3 bases, with 21 bases left in between. The CDR3 DNA reads TGTGCCAGCAGCTTAACGATGTGCGGGGCCCAAAGTACAGATACGCAGTATTTT. It translates to CASSLTMCGAQSTDTQYF.

To note about this clonotype: The junction departs from germline at one end; a sequencing error may be responsible. The chain joins TRBV29-1 to TRBJ2-1; D call uncertain. The CDR3 spans 13 residues. Germline CDR1 and CDR2: SQVTM and ANQGSEA. The DNA of the CDR3 is TGCAGCATTGAGTCTGACAACTATAATGAGCAGTTCTTC. As protein: CSIESDNYNEQFF.

Regarding this clonotype: This may arise from a read error, as a much more abundant clone is one base away. The chain links TRBV7-8 to TRBJ2-1; D is tentatively TRBD1 or TRBD2 (5 bases each). Per germline, CDR1 SGHVS and CDR2 FQNEAQ. The length of the CDR3 is 14 residues. CDR3 coding DNA: TGTGCCAACAGCTACCACCGGGGCGCGGATGAGCAGTTCTTC. Translation: CANSYHRGADEQFF.

In the case of this clonotype: Mismatch with germline at one junction end may stem from a read error. The rearrangement uses TRBV11-3 and TRBJ2-3; 9 positions match TRBD2. Germline CDR1 and CDR2: SGHNT and YENEEA. The CDR3 has 18 residues. DNA for the CDR3: TGTGCCAGCAGCCGTTGGGTAGCGGGAGAAGATGGCACAGATACGCAGTATTTC. Residues: CASSRWVAGEDGTDTQYF.

This chain's CDR3 is CASSLVSLCRVESGANVLTF. The CDR3 DNA is TGTGCCAGCAGCTTAGTGTCGCTGTGCAGGGTAGAGTCTGGGGCCAACGTCCTGACTTTC. The chain combines TRBV11-2 with TRBJ2-6; D perhaps matches TRBD1 (5 bases). The germline CDR1 and CDR2 sequences are SGHAT and FQNNGV. The V end was cut by 1 base, the J end by 1 base, with 20 bases between. The CDR3 spans 20 residues.

In the case of this clonotype: An end of the junction does not agree with germline; a read error may underlie this. The CDR3 protein is CASSPHQHGHLCFWGYEALF. In DNA, the CDR3 is TGTGCCAGCAGCCCGCATCAGCACGGACACCTTTGCTTTTGGGGCTATGAAGCTCTCTTT. The chain combines TRBV11-2 with TRBJ1-1; TRBD1 is a possible D gene (5 bases). Germline CDR1 reads SGHAT; CDR2 reads FQNNGV. The CDR3 totals 20 residues.

Comments on this clonotype: Just one base apart from a much larger clone, this may be a read error. The chain is built from TRBV29-1 and TRBJ2-3; TRBD2 is a possible D gene (6 bases). The CDR3 spans 15 residues. In germline, CDR1 is SQVTM, CDR2 ANQGSEA. CDR3 nucleotides: TGCAGCGTTGGGGTAAGGCAGGGAGGCACAGATACGAAGTATTTT. As protein: CSVGVRQGGTDTKYF.

Worth noting for this clonotype: An end of the junction does not agree with germline; a read error may underlie this. The chain combines TRBV6-2 or TRBV6-3 with TRBJ2-3, with unresolved D. Germline CDR1 is MNHEY and CDR2 is SVGEGT. This CDR3 comprises 16 residues. The CDR3 region has the DNA TGTGCCAGCACCGAATCGGGCGCACCAGGCACAGATACGCACTATTTC. Translating gives CASTESGAPGTDTHYF.

This clonotype was detected only once. A much more abundant neighbour one base away suggests this may be a read error. This chain links TRBV4-1 with TRBJ1-5; D call uncertain. The CDR3 has 15 residues. Germline values: CDR1 MGHRA, CDR2 YSYEKL. CDR3 coding DNA: TGCGCCAGCAGCGAAAGGTTGGGTAGCAATCAGTCCCAGCATTTT. Residues: CASSERLGSNQSQHF.

This clonotype was seen at least ten times. A much larger clone differs from this one at a single base, so this may be a read error. The V gene is TRBV11-2, the J gene TRBJ2-1; TRBD1 is a possible D gene (5 bases). Germline CDR1 SGHAT, CDR2 FQNNGV. V dropped 2 bases and J dropped 7 bases, with 12 bases sitting between them. This CDR3 region has 14 residues. The CDR3 is CASSLQGAGNEQFF. As DNA, the CDR3 is TGTGCCAGCAGCTTACAGGGTGCAGGGAATGAGCAGTTCTTC.

This clonotype was seen a few times. The chain links TRBV28 to TRBJ1-5, with no clear D. The CDR3 covers 14 residues. Deletions cut 4 bases from V and 7 bases from J, with 14 bases between. Germline V gene sequence: CDR1 MDHEN, CDR2 SYDVKM. DNA for the CDR3: TGTGCCAGCAGTTGGGCAGGTCGAAACCAGCCCCAGCATTTT. Translation gives CASSWAGRNQPQHF. Complete variable domain (other parts from reference TRBV28 and TRBJ1-5): DVKVTQSSRYLVKRTGEKVFLECVQDMDHENMFWYRQDPGLGLRLIYFSYDVKMKEKGDIPEGYSVSREKKERFSLILESASTNQTSMYLCASSWAGRNQPQHFGDGTRLSIL.

This clonotype has just a few counts. CDR3 sequence: CASSESGGRRNEQFF. CDR3 coding DNA: TGTGCCAGCAGTGAATCGGGCGGGAGACGGAATGAGCAGTTCTTC. The rearrangement uses TRBV25-1 and TRBJ2-1; 7 bases agree with TRBD2. The V gene end was trimmed by 1 base and the J gene end by 7 bases; junction bases not matched to a gene: 7. The CDR3 runs 15 residues. Germline values: CDR1 MGHDK, CDR2 SYGVNS. Combining the CDR3 with reference TRBV25-1 and TRBJ2-1 gives the whole variable domain EADIYQTPRYLVIGTGKKITLECSQTMGHDKMYWYQQDPGMELHLIHYSYGVNSTEKGDLSSESTVSRIRTEHFPLTLESARPSHTSQYLCASSESGGRRNEQFFGPGTRLTVL.

This clonotype was recorded once. This chain connects TRBV11-2 to TRBJ1-5; D gene ambiguous. The CDR3 runs 15 residues. V dropped 1 base and J dropped 4 bases, with 11 bases sitting between them. Germline V gene lookup returns CDR1 SGHAT and CDR2 FQNNGV. CDR3: CASSLGTAPNQPQHF. The CDR3 bases are TGTGCCAGCAGCTTAGGAACAGCTCCGAATCAGCCCCAGCATTTT.

A few counts support this clonotype. The V gene is TRBV28, the J gene TRBJ1-5; no reliable D call. Germline V gives CDR1 MDHEN, CDR2 SYDVKM. The V end lost 10 bases, the J end lost 2 bases, and 12 bases lay between the germline ends. This CDR3 contains 13 residues. For the CDR3, the DNA is TGTGCCACGACCGTTGGACGCAATCAGCCCCAGCATTTT. Amino acids: CATTVGRNQPQHF. Using reference TRBV28 and TRBJ1-5 for the parts outside the CDR3, the full variable domain is DVKVTQSSRYLVKRTGEKVFLECVQDMDHENMFWYRQDPGLGLRLIYFSYDVKMKEKGDIPEGYSVSREKKERFSLILESASTNQTSMYLCATTVGRNQPQHFGDGTRLSIL.

Details on this clonotype: One end of the junction is discordant with germline, which a read error may explain. CDR3 sequence (DNA): TGTGCCAGCAGTTCCGGACAGGGGGGCTGGTCTGGGGAGCTGTTGTTT. Residues: CASSSGQGGWSGELLF. The chain combines TRBV12-3 or TRBV12-4 with TRBJ2-2; 10 positions agree with TRBD1. This CDR3 has 16 amino acids.

This clonotype appeared many times. This chain uses TRBV4-1 with TRBJ2-3, with D possibly being TRBD2 (6 bases). Germline CDR1 and CDR2: MGHRA and YSYEKL. The CDR3 has 14 residues. With 4 bases removed from V and 5 bases from J, the gap between germline ends came to 13 bases. CDR3 protein: CASSLEEGRDTQYF. Written as DNA, the CDR3 is TGCGCCAGCAGCCTCGAGGAGGGCAGAGATACGCAGTATTTT.

This chain uses TRBV6-5 with TRBJ2-1; D possibly corresponds to TRBD1 (5 bases). V dropped 0 bases and J dropped 4 bases, with 19 bases sitting between them. Germline CDR1 is MNHEY and CDR2 is SVGAGI. The CDR3 consists of 18 residues. Here the CDR3 DNA reads TGTGCCAGCAGTTACTCTACGTCAGGGATTGTCTCGTACAATGAGCAGTTCTTC. Translating it yields CASSYSTSGIVSYNEQFF.

As for this clonotype: The junction and the germline gene differ at one end; a read error may be behind it. CDR3 nucleotides: TGTGCCAGCAGTCCGTACAGGGTCGGCACAGACACGCAGTATTTT. Translated, it gives CASSPYRVGTDTQYF. The chain couples TRBV11-2 to TRBJ2-3; TRBD1 is a possible D gene (6 bases). The CDR3 loop spans 15 amino acids. Germline V gene sequence: CDR1 SGHAT, CDR2 FQNNGV.